These 19 T cell receptor beta chains share one sample of origin, sequenced in a study of CD8+ T cells in alopecia areata. TCR sequencing used cDNA made by reverse transcription of extracted RNA. Data came from immunoSEQ multiplex PCR; TCRdb stores just in-frame clones and leaves some out. The sample gives 190,000 or so clones, about 60% of which show up once; 10% to 15% is in the top ten. Stated treatment: oral pan-JAK inhibitor, 5-10 mg twice daily. The source material was CD8+ T cells sorted from blood, sampled at week 24, from a patient treated with tofacitinib. Receptors originate from a human donor with alopecia areata.

V is TRBV5-6 and J is TRBJ2-7, with 7 bases aligning to TRBD2. Losses at the gene ends were 4 bases for V and 3 bases for J; bases not matched to a gene: 10. CDR3 length: 15 residues. Germline assignment: CDR1 SGHDT and CDR2 YYEEEE. The CDR3: CASSGDVQRGYEQYF. The CDR3 DNA sequence: TGTGCCAGCAGCGGAGACGTCCAGCGGGGCTACGAGCAGTACTTC.

The chain recombines TRBV7-8 with TRBJ1-1; possible D gene TRBD1, 5 bases. Germline CDR1 reads SGHVS; CDR2 reads FQNEAQ. The V and J ends lost 5 bases and 0 bases respectively, with 13 bases between them. CDR3 length: 15 amino acids. The DNA for the CDR3 is TGTGCCAGCAGCGACCCGACAGTTATGAACACTGAAGCTTTCTTT. This gives the protein CASSDPTVMNTEAFF.

This chain connects TRBV12-2 to TRBJ2-7; TRBD1 is taken as the D call from the table, unchecked against the DNA. TRBV12-2 is flagged as a pseudogene. The CDR3 length is 14 residues. CDR3 loop: CASRLDSYHTEQYF. In nucleotides, the CDR3 is TGTGCAAGTCGCCTAGACAGTTACCATACCGAGCAGTACTTC.

This clone has a single count. The J gene is TRBJ2-3, the V gene TRBV5-6, with D tentatively TRBD1 or TRBD2 (5 bases each). This CDR3 region has 14 residues. In germline, CDR1 is SGHDT, CDR2 YYEEEE. Trimming removed 5 bases from V and 2 bases from J, with 12 bases in between. The CDR3 bases are TGTGCCAGCAGTTCCGGGACCAACACAGATACGCAGTATTTT. This sequence encodes CASSSGTNTDTQYF.

The gene calls are TRBV10-3 and TRBJ2-2, with D possibly TRBD2 on 6 matching bases. The CDR3 runs to 14 residues. With 8 bases removed from V and 5 bases from J, the gap between germline ends came to 15 bases. Germline values: CDR1 ENHRY, CDR2 SYGVKD. The CDR3 protein is CAISTPEGTGELFF. The DNA for the CDR3 is TGTGCCATCTCAACTCCGGAGGGAACCGGGGAGCTGTTTTTT.

The chain recombines TRBV4-2 with TRBJ1-5, with 7 bases identical to TRBD1. The CDR3 is 15 amino acids. Per germline, CDR1 LGHNA and CDR2 YNFKEQ. V dropped 0 bases and J dropped 7; count of bases not matched to a gene: 6. CDR3 in amino acids: CASSQDGGGTQPQHF. CDR3 coding DNA: TGTGCCAGCAGCCAAGATGGAGGGGGCACCCAGCCCCAGCATTTT.

In its sample, this clone was seen once. The chain joins TRBV5-6 to TRBJ1-2; no firm D call. The CDR3 extends over 15 amino acids. Germline CDR1 is SGHDT and CDR2 is YYEEEE. V shed 0 bases and J shed 4 bases, with 13 bases lying between them. CDR3 sequence: CASSLGLGSGYGYTF. The CDR3 DNA sequence: TGTGCCAGCAGCTTGGGTTTGGGATCGGGCTATGGCTACACCTTC.

The chain combines TRBV7-9 with TRBJ1-6; D is unresolved. Trimming stripped 5 bases from V and 14 bases from J, with 10 bases between. From germline, CDR1 is SEHNR and CDR2 FQNEAQ (reference sequence). This CDR3 has 11 residues. Written as DNA, the CDR3 is TGTGCCAGCAGCAACGTAGGGTCCCTCCACTTT. It encodes CASSNVGSLHF.

V gene TRBV27 combines with J gene TRBJ2-5; the D gene is possibly TRBD2 (6 bases). CDR1 is MNHEY, CDR2 SMNVEV, per germline (reference sequence). With 0 bases removed from V and 4 bases from J, the gap between germline ends came to 15 bases. The CDR3 consists of 16 residues. The CDR3 sequence: CASSLSAGTRGETQYF. The CDR3, as DNA: TGTGCCAGCAGTTTATCAGCCGGGACTCGGGGAGAGACCCAGTACTTC.

This clone was observed a handful of times. V is TRBV13 and J is TRBJ2-7, with a weak D call TRBD2 (5 bases). There are 12 residues in the CDR3. The germline V gene has CDR1 PRHDT and CDR2 FYEKMQ (reference sequence). V was pared by 5 bases and J by 7 bases, with 12 bases between. CDR3 bases: TGTGCCAGCAGCCCGGGGAGACTAGAGCAGTACTTC. Protein sequence: CASSPGRLEQYF.

This chain joins TRBV30 and TRBJ2-7, with a weak D call TRBD2 (5 bases). Trimming left V 5 bases short and J 5 bases short, with 7 bases between. CDR1 is GTSNPN, CDR2 SVGIG, per germline (reference sequence). This CDR3 comprises 10 residues. This CDR3 reads CAWEGNEQYF. The CDR3 DNA sequence: TGTGCCTGGGAGGGAAACGAGCAGTACTTC.

The chain joins TRBV7-9 to TRBJ1-6; 7 nucleotides align to TRBD1. Germline V lookup: CDR1 SEHNR, CDR2 FQNEAQ (reference sequence). The CDR3 sequence is 14 residues long. Trimming took 6 bases from V and 11 from J; bases not matched to a gene: 10. CDR3 nucleotide sequence: TGTGCCAGCAGACCACCCAGGGGGTCTACACCCCTCCACTTT. This gives the protein CASRPPRGSTPLHF.

V gene TRBV6-6 combines with J gene TRBJ1-4; D call uncertain. This CDR3 comprises 15 residues. The V end was cut by 2 bases, the J end by 3 bases, with 10 bases between. Per the germline V gene, CDR1 is MNHNY and CDR2 is SVGAGI (reference sequence). The CDR3 nucleotides read TGTGCCAGCAGTTACCGTCCCAGCTCTAATGAAAAACTGTTTTTT. Amino acids: CASSYRPSSNEKLFF.

The V call is TRBV15, the J call TRBJ2-7; 7 bases fit TRBD1. The CDR3 is 14 residues long. Germline CDR1 reads LNHNV; CDR2 reads YYDKDF (reference sequence). J was trimmed by 2 bases and V by 5 bases; bases with no gene match: 6. The CDR3 loop reads CATSGGQRTYEQYF. The CDR3 DNA reads as TGTGCCACCAGCGGGGGACAGCGCACCTACGAGCAGTACTTC.

This clone has just a few counts. This chain uses TRBV7-9 with TRBJ2-1, with D hard to call. CDR3 length: 12 amino acids. Germline V CDR1 and CDR2: SEHNR, FQNEAQ (reference sequence). The V gene lost 10 bases and the J gene lost 8 bases, with 15 bases spanning the gap. The CDR3 is CANDDHIDEQFF. The CDR3, as DNA: TGTGCCAATGACGATCATATAGATGAGCAGTTCTTC.

This clone came up once. The J gene is TRBJ2-3, the V gene TRBV5-6; 12 nucleotides agree with TRBD2. Germline loops: CDR1 SGHDT, CDR2 YYEEEE. The CDR3 totals 18 residues. Losses at the gene ends were 0 bases for V and 1 base for J; bases not matched to a gene: 6. DNA for the CDR3: TGTGCCAGCAGCTTGGGGCTAGCGGGGGGGCTGGGCACAGATACGCAGTATTTT. Translated: CASSLGLAGGLGTDTQYF.

The chain is built from TRBV2 and TRBJ2-7; 9 positions agree with TRBD1. Germline CDR1 and CDR2: SNHLY and FYNNEI. The CDR3 consists of 14 residues. V was clipped by 5 bases and J by 2 bases; unmatched bases: 4. In DNA, the CDR3 is TGTGCCAGCAGTCCGGACAGGGGTACCTACGAGCAGTACTTC. The encoded protein is CASSPDRGTYEQYF.

V usage is TRBV20-1 and J usage is TRBJ1-2; D ambiguous. CDR1 is DFQATT, CDR2 SNEGSKA, per germline (reference sequence). The CDR3 length is 11 residues. The germline V and J ends were trimmed by 6 bases and 7 bases, with 12 bases remaining between them. CDR3 sequence reads: CSARRQLGYTF. In DNA, the CDR3 is TGCAGTGCCAGAAGGCAGCTTGGCTACACCTTC.

This clone was seen a handful of times. V is TRBV29-1 and J is TRBJ2-2, with 8 nucleotides matching TRBD1. The CDR3 spans 16 residues. With V trimmed by 6 bases and J by 3 bases, 12 bases remained unmatched. Per germline, CDR1 SQVTM and CDR2 ANQGSEA. CDR3 bases: TGCAGCGTCGTAGCCGGACAGGGTCTTTACACCGGGGAGCTGTTTTTT. Its protein product is CSVVAGQGLYTGELFF.